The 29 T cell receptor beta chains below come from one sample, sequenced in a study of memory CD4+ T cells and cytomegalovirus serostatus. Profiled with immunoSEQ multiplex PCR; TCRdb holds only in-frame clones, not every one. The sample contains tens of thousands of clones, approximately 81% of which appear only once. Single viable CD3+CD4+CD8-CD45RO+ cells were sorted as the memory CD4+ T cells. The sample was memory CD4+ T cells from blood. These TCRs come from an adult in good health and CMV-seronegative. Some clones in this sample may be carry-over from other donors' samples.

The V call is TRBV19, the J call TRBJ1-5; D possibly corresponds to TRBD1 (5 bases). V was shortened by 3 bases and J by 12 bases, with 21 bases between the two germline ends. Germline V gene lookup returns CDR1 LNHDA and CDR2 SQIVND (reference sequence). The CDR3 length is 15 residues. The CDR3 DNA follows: TGTGCCAGTAGTATGGGGAGGGGCAGGGTCCTCCGCCAGCATTTT. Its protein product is CASSMGRGRVLRQHF.

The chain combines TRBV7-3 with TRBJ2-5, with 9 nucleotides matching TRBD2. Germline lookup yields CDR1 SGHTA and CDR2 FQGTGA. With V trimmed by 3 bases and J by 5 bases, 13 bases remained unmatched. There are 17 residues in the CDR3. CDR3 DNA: TGTGCCAGCAGCTTGGGGGCCGAGCGGGAGGCGGCGGAGACCCAGTACTTC. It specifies CASSLGAEREAAETQYF.

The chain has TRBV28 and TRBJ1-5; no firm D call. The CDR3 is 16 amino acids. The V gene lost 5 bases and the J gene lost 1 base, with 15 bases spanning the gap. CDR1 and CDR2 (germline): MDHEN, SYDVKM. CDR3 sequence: CASSPPPGQSNQPQHF. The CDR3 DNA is TGTGCCAGCAGTCCCCCCCCTGGGCAGAGCAATCAGCCCCAGCATTTT.

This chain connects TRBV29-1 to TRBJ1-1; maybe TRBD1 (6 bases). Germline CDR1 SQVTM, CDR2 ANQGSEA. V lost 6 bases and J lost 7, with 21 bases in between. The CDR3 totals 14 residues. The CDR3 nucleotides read TGCAGCGTCACCCGGATCGGGGGGCCCAATGAAGCTTTCTTT. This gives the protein CSVTRIGGPNEAFF.

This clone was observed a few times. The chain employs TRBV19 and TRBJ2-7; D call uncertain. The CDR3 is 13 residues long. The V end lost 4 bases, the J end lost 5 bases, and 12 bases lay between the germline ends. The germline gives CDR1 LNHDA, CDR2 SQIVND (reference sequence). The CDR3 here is CASSNTGSDEQYF. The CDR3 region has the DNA TGTGCCAGTAGTAACACCGGTAGTGACGAGCAGTACTTC.

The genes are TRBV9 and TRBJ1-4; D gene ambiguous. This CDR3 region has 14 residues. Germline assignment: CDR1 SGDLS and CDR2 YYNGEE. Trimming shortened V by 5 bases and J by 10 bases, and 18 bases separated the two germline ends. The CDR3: CASSEETNRRKLFF. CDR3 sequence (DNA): TGTGCCAGCAGTGAAGAGACTAACCGTCGAAAACTGTTTTTT.

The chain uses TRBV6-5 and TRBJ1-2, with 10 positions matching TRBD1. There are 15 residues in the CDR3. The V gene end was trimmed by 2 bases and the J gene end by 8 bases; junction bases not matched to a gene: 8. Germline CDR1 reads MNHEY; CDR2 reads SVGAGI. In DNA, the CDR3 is TGTGCCAGCAGTTACCGCCGGGACAGGGGTTACGGCTACACCTTC. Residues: CASSYRRDRGYGYTF.

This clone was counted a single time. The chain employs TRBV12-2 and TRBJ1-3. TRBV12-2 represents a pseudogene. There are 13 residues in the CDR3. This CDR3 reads CASRFRLGNTIYF. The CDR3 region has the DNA TGTGCAAGTCGCTTTAGGTTGGGAAACACCATATATTTT.

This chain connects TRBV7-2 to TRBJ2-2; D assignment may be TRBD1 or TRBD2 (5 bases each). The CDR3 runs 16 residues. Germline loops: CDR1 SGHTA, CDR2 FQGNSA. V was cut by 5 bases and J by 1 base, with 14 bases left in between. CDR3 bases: TGTGCCAGCAGCCCAAATGCAGGGAGGAACACCGGGGAGCTGTTTTTT. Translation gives CASSPNAGRNTGELFF.

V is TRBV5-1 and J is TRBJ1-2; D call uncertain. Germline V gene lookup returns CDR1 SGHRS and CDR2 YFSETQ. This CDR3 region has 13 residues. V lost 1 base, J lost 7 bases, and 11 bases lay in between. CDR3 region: CASSLSPDSGYTF. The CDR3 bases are TGCGCCAGCAGCTTGTCGCCAGATAGTGGCTACACCTTC.

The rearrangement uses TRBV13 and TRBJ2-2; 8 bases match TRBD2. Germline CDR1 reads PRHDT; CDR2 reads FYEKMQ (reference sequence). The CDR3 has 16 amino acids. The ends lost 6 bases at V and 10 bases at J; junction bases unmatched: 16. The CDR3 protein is CASRPPGLDTVVELFF. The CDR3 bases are TGTGCCAGCAGGCCTCCGGGACTAGATACGGTCGTGGAGCTGTTTTTT.

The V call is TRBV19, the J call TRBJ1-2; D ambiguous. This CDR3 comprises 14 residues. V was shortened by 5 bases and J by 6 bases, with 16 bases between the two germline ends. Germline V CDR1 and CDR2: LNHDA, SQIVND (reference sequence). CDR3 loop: CASSSWKGVDGYTF. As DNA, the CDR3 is TGTGCCAGTAGTTCATGGAAGGGAGTGGATGGCTACACCTTC.

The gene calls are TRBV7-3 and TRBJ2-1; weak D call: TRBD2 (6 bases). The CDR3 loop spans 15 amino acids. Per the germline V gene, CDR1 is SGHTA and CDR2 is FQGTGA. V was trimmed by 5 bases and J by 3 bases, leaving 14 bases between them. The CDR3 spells CASSTVAEGYNEQFF. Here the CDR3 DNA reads TGTGCCAGCAGCACCGTAGCGGAAGGCTACAATGAGCAGTTCTTC.

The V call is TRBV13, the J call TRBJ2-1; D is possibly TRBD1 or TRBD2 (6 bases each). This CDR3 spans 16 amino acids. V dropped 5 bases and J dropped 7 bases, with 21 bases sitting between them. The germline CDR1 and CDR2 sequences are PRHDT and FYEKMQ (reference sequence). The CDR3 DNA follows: TGTGCCAGCAGCCCGAGACAAGGGAGAGGGGGGAATGAGCAGTTCTTC. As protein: CASSPRQGRGGNEQFF.

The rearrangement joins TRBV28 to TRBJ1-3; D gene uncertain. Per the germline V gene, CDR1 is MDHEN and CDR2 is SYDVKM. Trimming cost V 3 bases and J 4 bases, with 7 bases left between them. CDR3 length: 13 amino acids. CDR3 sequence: CASSLGGGNTIYF. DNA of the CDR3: TGTGCCAGCAGTTTGGGAGGAGGAAACACCATATATTTT.

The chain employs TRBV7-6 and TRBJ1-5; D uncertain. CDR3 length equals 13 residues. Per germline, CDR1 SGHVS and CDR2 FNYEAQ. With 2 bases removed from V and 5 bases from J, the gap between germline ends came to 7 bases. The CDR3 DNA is TGTGCCAGCAGCTTATACGAAGATCAGCCCCAGCATTTT. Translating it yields CASSLYEDQPQHF.

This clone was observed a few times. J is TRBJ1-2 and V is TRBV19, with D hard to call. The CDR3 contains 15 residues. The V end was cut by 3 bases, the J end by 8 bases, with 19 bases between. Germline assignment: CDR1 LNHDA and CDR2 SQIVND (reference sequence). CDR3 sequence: CASSILRGREEGYTF. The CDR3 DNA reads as TGTGCCAGTAGTATTCTCCGCGGCAGAGAGGAAGGCTACACCTTC.

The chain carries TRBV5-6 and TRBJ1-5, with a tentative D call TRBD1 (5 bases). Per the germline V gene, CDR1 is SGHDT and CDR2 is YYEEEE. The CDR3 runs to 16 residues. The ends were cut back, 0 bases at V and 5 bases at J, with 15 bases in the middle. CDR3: CASSLGGRVGDQPQHF. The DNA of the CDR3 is TGTGCCAGCAGCTTGGGAGGCAGGGTGGGGGATCAGCCCCAGCATTTT.

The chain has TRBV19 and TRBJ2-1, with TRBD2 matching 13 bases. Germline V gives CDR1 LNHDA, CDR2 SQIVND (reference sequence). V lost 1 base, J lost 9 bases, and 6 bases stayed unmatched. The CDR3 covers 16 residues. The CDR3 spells CASSIGTSGSGTEQFF. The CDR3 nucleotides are TGTGCCAGTAGTATAGGGACTAGCGGGAGTGGCACTGAGCAGTTCTTC.

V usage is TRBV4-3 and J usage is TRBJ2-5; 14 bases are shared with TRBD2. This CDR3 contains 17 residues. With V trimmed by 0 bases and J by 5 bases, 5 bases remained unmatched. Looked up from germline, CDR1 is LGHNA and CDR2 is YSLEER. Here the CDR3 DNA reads TGCGCCAGCAGCCAAGATCTGACTAGCGGGAGGGCCGAGACCCAGTACTTC. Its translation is CASSQDLTSGRAETQYF.

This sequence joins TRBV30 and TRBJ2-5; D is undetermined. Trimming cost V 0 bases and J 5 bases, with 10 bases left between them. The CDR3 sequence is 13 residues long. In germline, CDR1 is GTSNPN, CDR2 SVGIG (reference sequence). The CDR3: CAWSVGVVETQYF. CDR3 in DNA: TGTGCCTGGAGTGTTGGGGTCGTTGAGACCCAGTACTTC.

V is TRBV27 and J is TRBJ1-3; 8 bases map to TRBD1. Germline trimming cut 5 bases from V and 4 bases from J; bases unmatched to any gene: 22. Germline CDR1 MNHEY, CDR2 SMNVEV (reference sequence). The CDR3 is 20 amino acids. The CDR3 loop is CASSPDGQGRSLRLGNTIYF. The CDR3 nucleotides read TGTGCCAGCAGTCCAGACGGACAGGGTCGTTCTCTTCGATTGGGAAACACCATATATTTT.

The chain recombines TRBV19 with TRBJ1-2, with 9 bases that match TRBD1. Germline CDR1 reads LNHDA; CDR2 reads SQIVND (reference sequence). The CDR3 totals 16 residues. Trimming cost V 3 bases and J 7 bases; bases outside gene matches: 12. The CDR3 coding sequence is TGTGCCAGTAGTATTCGAACAGGGGGCGGATCGGCTGGCTACACCTTC. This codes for CASSIRTGGGSAGYTF. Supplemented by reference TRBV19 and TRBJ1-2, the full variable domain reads DGGITQSPKYLFRKEGQNVTLSCEQNLNHDAMYWYRQDPGQGLRLIYYSQIVNDFQKGDIAEGYSVSREKKESFPLTVTSAQKNPTAFYLCASSIRTGGGSAGYTFGSGTRLTVV.

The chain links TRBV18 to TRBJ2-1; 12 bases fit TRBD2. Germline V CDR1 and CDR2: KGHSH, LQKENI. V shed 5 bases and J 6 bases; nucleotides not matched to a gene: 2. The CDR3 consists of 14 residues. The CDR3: CASSRLAGANEQFF. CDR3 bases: TGTGCCAGCTCAAGACTAGCGGGAGCCAATGAGCAGTTCTTC.

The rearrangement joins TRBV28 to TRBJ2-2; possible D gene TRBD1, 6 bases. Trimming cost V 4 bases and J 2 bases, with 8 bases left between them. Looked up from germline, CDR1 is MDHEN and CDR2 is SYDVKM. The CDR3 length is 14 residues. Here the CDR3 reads CASSSGQNTGELFF. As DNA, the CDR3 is TGTGCCAGCAGTTCGGGACAAAACACCGGGGAGCTGTTTTTT.

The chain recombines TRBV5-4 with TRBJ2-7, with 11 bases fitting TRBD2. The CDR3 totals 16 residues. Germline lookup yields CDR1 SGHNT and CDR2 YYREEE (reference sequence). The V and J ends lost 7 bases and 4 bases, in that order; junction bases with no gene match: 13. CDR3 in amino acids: CASSLAGSGRAYEQYF. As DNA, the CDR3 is TGTGCCAGCTCCCTGGCCGGTAGCGGGAGGGCGTACGAGCAGTACTTC.

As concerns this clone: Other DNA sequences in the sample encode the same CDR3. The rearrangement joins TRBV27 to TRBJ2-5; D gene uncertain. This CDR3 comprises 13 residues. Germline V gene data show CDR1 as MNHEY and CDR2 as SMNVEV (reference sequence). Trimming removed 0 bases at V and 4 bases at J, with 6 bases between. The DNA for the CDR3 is TGTGCCAGCAGTTTATCCGGGCGAGAGACCCAGTACTTC. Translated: CASSLSGRETQYF.

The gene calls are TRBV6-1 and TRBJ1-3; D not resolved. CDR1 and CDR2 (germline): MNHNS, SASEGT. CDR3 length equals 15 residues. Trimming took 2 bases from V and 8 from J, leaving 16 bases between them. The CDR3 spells CASSEKGGSRHTIYF. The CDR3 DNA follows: TGTGCCAGCAGTGAAAAGGGAGGGTCGAGGCACACCATATATTTT.

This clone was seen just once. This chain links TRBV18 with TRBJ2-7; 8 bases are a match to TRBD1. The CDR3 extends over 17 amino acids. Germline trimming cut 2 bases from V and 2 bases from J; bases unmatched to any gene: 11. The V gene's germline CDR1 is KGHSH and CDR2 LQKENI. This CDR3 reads CASSPSTFGQGTYEQYF. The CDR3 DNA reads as TGTGCCAGCTCACCATCCACCTTCGGACAGGGCACCTACGAGCAGTACTTC.